Listed below are T cell receptor beta chains from one sample, sequenced in a study of CD4 T cells in relation to SARS-CoV-2 and coronaviruses. Sequencing was performed with immunoSEQ multiplex PCR; in TCRdb, only in-frame clones are kept and a portion is missing. The sample consists of 14,000 or so clones, around 78% of them appearing once. Antigen specificity for these receptors is unknown. The sequenced sample consisted of CD4+ T cells from PBMCs, cultured in vitro. These receptors came from a human donor in good health. The CDR3 runs from the conserved cysteine through the conserved F or W. A D gene is named only where the DNA matches it firmly. For some rows the clone size is stated as once, few or many, or as a class when expanded; others skip it.

TGTGCCAGCAGTTTGTCAGGCACTGGGGCCAACGTCCTGACTTTC	CASSLSGTGANVLTF	.	TRBV28	TRBJ2-6	.
TGTGCCACCAGCGTAGACAGGGGCTACGAGCAGTACTTC	CATSVDRGYEQYF	TRBD1	TRBV15	TRBJ2-7	few
TGTGCCAGTAGTACCGAGGGAGACAGTGGTTATGGCTACACCTTC	CASSTEGDSGYGYTF	.	TRBV19	TRBJ1-2	.
TGCGCCAGCAGCATGGGACAGGGCCTAGTAGCCGGGACTGAAGCTTTCTTT	CASSMGQGLVAGTEAFF	TRBD1	TRBV5-1	TRBJ1-1	.
TGCGCCAGCAGTGGAACCCTACAGGGTGGGTCGTGGGAGACCCAGTACTTC	CASSGTLQGGSWETQYF	.	TRBV10-1	TRBJ2-5	medium-sized
TGTGCCAGCAGTCCTCCGGGACTAGTCAATGAGCAGTTCTTC	CASSPPGLVNEQFF	TRBD2	TRBV27	TRBJ2-1	.
TGTGCTAGTGGTATGTTCGCCGGGGAGCTGTTTTTT	CASGMFAGELFF	.	TRBV12-5	TRBJ2-2	once
TGTGCCACCAGCGCGACAGGGTTTAACTATGGCTACACCTTC	CATSATGFNYGYTF	TRBD1	TRBV24-1	TRBJ1-2	.
TGTGCCAGCTCACCACCAGGGGCCACCTACGAGCAGTACTTC	CASSPPGATYEQYF	.	TRBV18	TRBJ2-7	.
TGTGCCAGCAGCGACGGGACAGTGGGACTGTTTTTT	CASSDGTVGLFF	TRBD1	TRBV3-1/TRBV3-2	TRBJ1-4	once
TGCGCCAGCAGCTTGGCTCTCGTATGGGACCCCGACGACACCGGGGAGCTGTTTTTT	CASSLALVWDPDDTGELFF	.	TRBV5-1	TRBJ2-2	few
TGTGCCTGGAGTCCTCTCCAGGGGAATGGCTACACCTTC	CAWSPLQGNGYTF	.	TRBV30	TRBJ1-2	.
TGCAGCGTTTCCGGACAGGGGAAGGGCTACACCTTC	CSVSGQGKGYTF	TRBD1	TRBV29-1	TRBJ1-2	.
TGTGCCAGCAGCTTAGCAGGGGCCAGTAGCAATCAGCCCCAGCATTTT	CASSLAGASSNQPQHF	.	TRBV7-6	TRBJ1-5	.
TGTGCCATCAAGGGGCGGGAGGAGATCTACAATGAGCAGTTCTTC	CAIKGREEIYNEQFF	TRBD2	TRBV10-3	TRBJ2-1	few
TGTGCCAGCAGCCCGACCAGTACTAGCACAGATACGCAGTATTTT	CASSPTSTSTDTQYF	.	TRBV3-1/TRBV3-2	TRBJ2-3	once
TGTGCCAGCAGGGGGGGGTTGGCGGGAAGGTCAGATACGCAGTATTTT	CASRGGLAGRSDTQYF	TRBD2	TRBV27	TRBJ2-3	.
TGTGCCAGCAGCTCGGGGAACCGTCAGCCCCAGCATTTT	CASSSGNRQPQHF	.	TRBV5-6	TRBJ1-5	.
TGTGCCACCAGTGCACGAACTAGCGGGAACAGTGAGCAGTTCTTC	CATSARTSGNSEQFF	TRBD2	TRBV24-1	TRBJ2-1	.
TGTGCCTGGAGTGTCTTGGGCTCGGGCACCGGGGAGCTGTTTTTT	CAWSVLGSGTGELFF	.	TRBV30	TRBJ2-2	.
TGTGCCAGCAGCGTTCGCCTAGAGGGCGAGCAGTACTTC	CASSVRLEGEQYF	.	TRBV9	TRBJ2-7	.
TGTGCCAGCAGTTTGTTCGCAGACACTGAAGCTTTCTTT	CASSLFADTEAFF	.	TRBV27	TRBJ1-1	.
TGTGCCAGCAGTTACGGGGGGGCTAACACTGAAGCTTTCTTT	CASSYGGANTEAFF	.	TRBV6-5	TRBJ1-1	.
TGTGCCTGGAGTGTGAGGACAGCTAATGGGCAGTTCTTC	CAWSVRTANGQFF	.	TRBV30	TRBJ2-1	few
TGCGCCAGCAGCCCCCGGAGGGGGACGGACCCTTCACCCCTCCACTTT	CASSPRRGTDPSPLHF	.	TRBV5-1	TRBJ1-6	.
TGTGCCAGCACCTCGGGACAGGGGAGTTACAATGAGCAGTTCTTC	CASTSGQGSYNEQFF	TRBD1	TRBV28	TRBJ2-1	.
TGTGCCAGCAGCCCTAGACTATCCACAGATACGCAGTATTTT	CASSPRLSTDTQYF	.	TRBV7-9	TRBJ2-3	.
TGTGCCAGCAGCTTAGGGGACGGATACGAGCAGTACTTC	CASSLGDGYEQYF	.	TRBV7-7	TRBJ2-7	.
TGTGCCAGCAGTGTCCGGAAGAACACCGGGGAGCTGTTTTTT	CASSVRKNTGELFF	.	TRBV2	TRBJ2-2	few
TGTGCCACCAGTGACACCCCGGGACTAGGACGCAATGAGCAGTTCTTC	CATSDTPGLGRNEQFF	TRBD2	TRBV24-1	TRBJ2-1	.
TGTGCCAGCAGCTGGGATGTGGGGGCGGCCTATGGCTACACCTTC	CASSWDVGAAYGYTF	.	TRBV7-8	TRBJ1-2	.
TGTGCCAGCAGCTTGGCCTTCGAGGGTACCTATGGCTACACCTTC	CASSLAFEGTYGYTF	.	TRBV5-6	TRBJ1-2	.
TGTGCCAGCAGTTACGGGGCTAGCGGACAAGAGACCCAGTACTTC	CASSYGASGQETQYF	TRBD2	TRBV6-6	TRBJ2-5	.
TGTGCCAGCAGGAGACAGGGGGCCCACGAGCAGTACTTC	CASRRQGAHEQYF	TRBD1	TRBV6-5	TRBJ2-7	.
TGTGCCGGTGGCGCTAGCACAGATACGCAGTATTTT	CAGGASTDTQYF	.	TRBV28	TRBJ2-3	medium-sized
TGTGCCAGCAGTTCTCCCGGGGGGGCGGGTGGCTACACCTTC	CASSSPGGAGGYTF	.	TRBV27	TRBJ1-2	.
TGTGCCAGCATGGGAGGATACACCGGGGAGCTGTTTTTT	CASMGGYTGELFF	.	TRBV6-5	TRBJ2-2	few
TGTGCCAGCAGCCTGCTGACGGGCAGCTCTGGAAACACCATATATTTT	CASSLLTGSSGNTIYF	.	TRBV7-3	TRBJ1-3	.
TGTGCCAGCAGGAGACAGGGTGAAACCGGGGAGCTGTTTTTT	CASRRQGETGELFF	TRBD1	TRBV6-4	TRBJ2-2	few
TGTGCCAGCAGCCCGGACAGGAGGGGCACCGGGGAGCTGTTTTTT	CASSPDRRGTGELFF	.	TRBV5-6	TRBJ2-2	.
TGTGCCAGCAGTGTGTCCTGGACAGCACAAGAGACCCAGTACTTC	CASSVSWTAQETQYF	.	TRBV2	TRBJ2-5	.
TGTGCCAGCAGCTCCGGGACAGGGGGCCGCGGCTACACCTTC	CASSSGTGGRGYTF	TRBD1	TRBV28	TRBJ1-2	.
TGTGCCAGCAGCTTGTCGGCAGGGGGCGGCAACACCGGGGAGCTGTTTTTT	CASSLSAGGGNTGELFF	TRBD1	TRBV5-4	TRBJ2-2	.
TGTGCCAGCAGTGTCGTCGCAGGGGGTGAGCAGTTCTTC	CASSVVAGGEQFF	TRBD1	TRBV12-3/TRBV12-4	TRBJ2-1	.
TGCGCCAGCAGCGGGGCCCAACAGCAAGAGACCCAGTACTTC	CASSGAQQQETQYF	.	TRBV5-1	TRBJ2-5	.
TGTGCCAGCAGCCCTTCCGGGACAATGAACACTGAAGCTTTCTTT	CASSPSGTMNTEAFF	.	TRBV7-3	TRBJ1-1	.
TGTGCCAGCAGCCAAGATCTAGGGGGAGCAGATACGCAGTATTTT	CASSQDLGGADTQYF	.	TRBV4-2	TRBJ2-3	.
TGCGCCAGCAGCTTGGGCGAGACAGCCTACAATGAGCAGTTCTTC	CASSLGETAYNEQFF	.	TRBV5-1	TRBJ2-1	once
TGTGCCAGTAGTATACGAAGGAACCAGCCCCAGCATTTT	CASSIRRNQPQHF	.	TRBV19	TRBJ1-5	.
TGTGCCAGCAGCCCTACAGGTAACACTGAAGCTTTCTTT	CASSPTGNTEAFF	.	TRBV7-9	TRBJ1-1	.
TGCGCCAGCAGTCTTTCCGGCAATGAGCAGTTCTTC	CASSLSGNEQFF	.	TRBV5-1	TRBJ2-1	.
TGTGCCAGCAGTCGGACAGGGCTAGGCTACACCTTC	CASSRTGLGYTF	TRBD1	TRBV6-6	TRBJ1-2	.
TGCAGTGCTAGTCTAGCGGGGGTCACAGATACGCAGTATTTT	CSASLAGVTDTQYF	TRBD2	TRBV20-1	TRBJ2-3	.
TGCGCCAGCAGCCAACAGAGCGGGAGGGGCTACATAGCCAAAAACATTCAGTACTTC	CASSQQSGRGYIAKNIQYF	TRBD2	TRBV4-1	TRBJ2-4	.
TGTGCCAGCTCACGCGAACTCCAAGAGACCCAGTACTTC	CASSRELQETQYF	.	TRBV18	TRBJ2-5	.
TGTGCCAGTATCCAGTCTAGCGCTGCGAACACCGGGGAGCTGTTTTTT	CASIQSSAANTGELFF	.	TRBV19	TRBJ2-2	medium-sized
TGTGCCAGCTCACAGGGGTTAAATAGCAATCAGCCCCAGCATTTT	CASSQGLNSNQPQHF	.	TRBV18	TRBJ1-5	.